The 2 T cell receptor beta chains reported below all come from one sample, sequenced in a study of T-cell memory formation after mild COVID-19. TCRdb re-derived calls from the 5' RACE reads in MiXCR, one entry per CDR3 protein. Among just under 550,000 distinct CDR3 sequences listed, over 20% were seen once. Sequencing was performed on PBMCs or a T cell subset sorted from them (not recorded which). The source of these receptors is an adult woman who had mild COVID-19 (a few samples of this study predate the infection). Cell type and time point are not known.

This clonotype was seen a few times. The J gene is TRBJ1-1, the V gene TRBV19; D is perhaps TRBD1 (6 bases). V was cut by 11 bases and J by 4 bases, with 17 bases left in between. CDR3 length: 13 amino acids. From germline, CDR1 is LNHDA and CDR2 SQIVND (reference sequence). CDR3 sequence reads: CAAVAVGGTEAFF. The CDR3 DNA is TGTGCCGCGGTCGCGGTAGGGGGCACTGAAGCTTTCTTT.

A few counts support this clonotype. V usage is TRBV6-2 or TRBV6-3 and J usage is TRBJ2-1; weak D call: TRBD1 (6 bases). V lost 8 bases and J lost 8, with 19 bases in between. This CDR3 comprises 14 residues. Germline V CDR1 and CDR2: MNHEY, SVGEGT. CDR3 nucleotide sequence: TGTGCCAGCGGCCAGGGACAAACGGGGTATGAGCAGTTCTTC. Translating it yields CASGQGQTGYEQFF.